One sample yielded the 20 T cell receptor beta chains listed below, sequenced in a study of T cell repertoires in cytomegalovirus infection. TCRdb re-analysed the reads in MiXCR, keeping a single row per CDR3 protein. The data contain about 260,000 distinct CDR3 sequences, roughly 10% of them seen just once; the ten biggest clones take up roughly 16%. Sequences were obtained from PBMCs. The receptors come from a human donor in good health (CMV status not recorded). Some clones in this sample may be carry-over from other donors' samples.

The chain combines TRBV29-1 with TRBJ2-5; 7 bases match TRBD2. Germline V gives CDR1 SQVTM, CDR2 ANQGSEA. The CDR3 runs 12 residues. Unmatched junction bases numbered 2, after V lost 2 bases and J lost 5 bases. The CDR3 coding sequence is TGCAGCGTTGAATCCGGGGGGGAGACCCAGTACTTC. Its translation is CSVESGGETQYF.

This clonotype was recorded only once. The V call is TRBV20-1, the J call TRBJ1-5, with TRBD1 identical over 11 bases. Germline CDR1 and CDR2: DFQATT and SNEGSKA (reference sequence). The CDR3 spans 15 residues. With 0 bases clipped from V and 6 bases from J, the junction kept 4 bases outside the gene matches. This CDR3 reads CSARDGGQGGQPQHF. The CDR3 nucleotides are TGCAGTGCTAGAGATGGGGGACAGGGGGGTCAGCCCCAGCATTTT.

This clonotype came up many times. V is TRBV7-9 and J is TRBJ2-5; D might be TRBD1 or TRBD2, each matching 5 bases. This CDR3 is 14 amino acids long. V lost 5 bases and J lost 1, with 11 bases in between. Germline V gene sequence: CDR1 SEHNR, CDR2 FQNEAQ (reference sequence). The CDR3 DNA sequence: TGTGCCAGCAGCCCGGGACGCCTCCAAGAGACCCAGTACTTC. Translated: CASSPGRLQETQYF.

There are many counts of this clonotype. This chain uses TRBV7-2 with TRBJ1-3; 7 nucleotides align to TRBD1. Germline CDR1 SGHTA, CDR2 FQGNSA. Trimming took 5 bases from V and 4 from J; bases not matched to a gene: 11. The CDR3 spans 16 residues. The CDR3 reads CASSPNRGGIGNTIYF. In DNA, the CDR3 is TGTGCCAGCAGCCCGAACAGGGGCGGCATCGGAAACACCATATATTTT.

This clonotype was recorded at least ten times. The chain recombines TRBV11-3 with TRBJ1-1; 7 nucleotides match TRBD1. This CDR3 has 17 amino acids. Germline CDR1 and CDR2: SGHNT and YENEEA. V dropped 0 bases and J dropped 1; count of bases not matched to a gene: 8. The CDR3 DNA follows: TGTGCCAGCAGCTTAGAGTTAGGGGGCGGGAAGAACACTGAAGCTTTCTTT. It codes for CASSLELGGGKNTEAFF.

Many counts were recorded for this clonotype. The rearrangement joins TRBV7-8 to TRBJ1-1, with no clear D. The CDR3 is 14 residues long. Germline CDR1 reads SGHVS; CDR2 reads FQNEAQ. V was trimmed by 1 base and J by 3 bases, leaving 9 bases between them. The CDR3 here is CASSLGRRDTEAFF. Here the CDR3 DNA reads TGTGCCAGCAGCTTAGGTCGACGGGACACTGAAGCTTTCTTT.

A few counts support this clonotype. The chain recombines TRBV20-1 with TRBJ2-1; D remains unclear. Germline CDR1 DFQATT, CDR2 SNEGSKA (reference sequence). Trimming took off 3 bases at V and 0 bases at J, with 6 bases between the two ends. This CDR3 region has 13 residues. The CDR3 DNA reads TGCAGTGCTAGCGAGAGCTCCTACAATGAGCAGTTCTTC. This translates into CSASESSYNEQFF.

The chain carries TRBV28 and TRBJ2-1, with D possibly matching TRBD2 (5 bases). The CDR3 has 14 amino acids. The germline CDR1 and CDR2 sequences are MDHEN and SYDVKM. V lost 4 bases and J lost 3, with 10 bases in between. The CDR3 reads CASSSDRDYNEQFF. In DNA, the CDR3 is TGTGCCAGCAGTTCCGACCGGGACTACAATGAGCAGTTCTTC.

This clonotype was counted at least ten times. The chain uses TRBV7-2 and TRBJ2-3; TRBD2 aligns across 8 bases. CDR3 length: 14 residues. Germline V gene data show CDR1 as SGHTA and CDR2 as FQGNSA. The trim removed 4 bases at V and 7 bases at J, leaving 7 bases unmatched. The CDR3: CASSSGLASNTQYF. CDR3 nucleotides: TGTGCCAGCAGCTCAGGACTAGCCTCAAATACGCAGTATTTT.

This clonotype was recorded a few times. The chain employs TRBV11-2 and TRBJ2-7; perhaps TRBD2 as D (5 bases). In germline, CDR1 is SGHAT, CDR2 FQNNGV. This CDR3 region has 14 residues. With 5 bases removed from V and 3 bases from J, the gap between germline ends came to 14 bases. The CDR3 here is CASSPGGSYYEQYF. DNA for the CDR3: TGTGCCAGCAGCCCGGGCGGGTCCTACTACGAGCAGTACTTC.

This clonotype was counted a few times. The chain uses TRBV7-8 and TRBJ1-1, with TRBD1 matching 8 bases. Germline V CDR1 and CDR2: SGHVS, FQNEAQ. The CDR3 sequence is 15 residues long. V was clipped by 3 bases and J by 3 bases; unmatched bases: 6. The CDR3 sequence is CASSFLGTGDTEAFF. CDR3 nucleotide sequence: TGTGCCAGCAGCTTCCTCGGGACAGGCGACACTGAAGCTTTCTTT.

This clonotype occurred many times. V usage is TRBV7-2 and J usage is TRBJ1-2; D gene uncertain. This CDR3 has 12 residues. From germline, CDR1 is SGHTA and CDR2 FQGNSA. The ends were cut back, 0 bases at V and 8 bases at J, with 7 bases in the middle. The CDR3 DNA reads TGTGCCAGCAGCTTAGCCTTGGGAGGCTACACCTTC. This translates into CASSLALGGYTF.

This clonotype showed up many times. This chain links TRBV7-2 with TRBJ2-7; either TRBD1 or TRBD2 may supply D (5 bases each). The CDR3 contains 15 residues. The germline V gene has CDR1 SGHTA and CDR2 FQGNSA. The V end was cut by 5 bases, the J end by 2 bases, with 16 bases between. The CDR3 bases are TGTGCCAGCAGCCTGGGCGAGGGGCGAACCTACGAGCAGTACTTC. As protein: CASSLGEGRTYEQYF.

This clonotype appeared many times. The V call is TRBV12-3 or TRBV12-4, the J call TRBJ2-1, with 10 bases aligning to TRBD2. V lost 5 bases to trimming and J lost 6 bases; unmatched junction nucleotides: 4. CDR3 size: 14 residues. CDR3 in amino acids: CASSPAGGPNEQFF. Written as DNA, the CDR3 is TGTGCCAGCAGTCCAGCGGGGGGGCCCAATGAGCAGTTCTTC.

This clonotype was detected a few times. The chain joins TRBV28 to TRBJ2-1; 9 positions match TRBD1. The germline V gene encodes CDR1 MDHEN and CDR2 SYDVKM. V was pared by 7 bases and J by 6 bases, with 10 bases of the junction left unmatched. CDR3 length: 15 residues. The CDR3 region has the DNA TGTGCCAGCAACCTGCCGGGACAGGGTGGCAATGAGCAGTTCTTC. The encoded protein is CASNLPGQGGNEQFF.

This chain joins TRBV27 and TRBJ2-5, with 9 bases identical to TRBD1. The germline gives CDR1 MNHEY, CDR2 SMNVEV (reference sequence). CDR3 length equals 16 residues. V shed 6 bases, J shed 2 bases, and the junction held 10 bases outside the gene matches. CDR3 DNA sequence: TGTGCCAGCAGAAAACCGGGACAGGGAGGTCAAGAGACCCAGTACTTC. This codes for CASRKPGQGGQETQYF.

This clonotype was observed a single time. V usage is TRBV20-1 and J usage is TRBJ2-7; 10 positions agree with TRBD1. The V gene end was trimmed by 2 bases and the J gene end by 3 bases; junction bases not matched to a gene: 10. This CDR3 contains 16 residues. CDR1 is DFQATT and CDR2 is SNEGSKA in the germline V gene (reference sequence). For the CDR3, the DNA is TGCAGTGCTAGATTCAACCGGGACAGGGGCATCTACGAGCAGTACTTC. Translated, it gives CSARFNRDRGIYEQYF.

This clonotype came up many times. The chain carries TRBV6-2 or TRBV6-3 and TRBJ2-7, with D unresolved. Trimming stripped 2 bases from V and 7 bases from J, with 9 bases between. The length of the CDR3 is 12 residues. Germline V gene lookup returns CDR1 MNHEY and CDR2 SVGEGT. The CDR3 nucleotides read TGTGCCAGCAGTTACCCACCTCCAGAGCAGTACTTC. This gives the protein CASSYPPPEQYF.

This clonotype was counted ten times or more. V gene TRBV7-2 combines with J gene TRBJ2-5, with a weak D call TRBD1 (6 bases). The CDR3 totals 15 residues. From germline, CDR1 is SGHTA and CDR2 FQGNSA. V dropped 5 bases and J dropped 4 bases, with 17 bases sitting between them. The CDR3 is CASSSRLGATETQYF. The DNA for the CDR3 is TGTGCCAGCAGCAGCCGTTTGGGGGCCACAGAGACCCAGTACTTC.

This clonotype turned up a few times. The chain carries TRBV6-5 and TRBJ1-2; D gene uncertain. Trimming stripped 5 bases from V and 7 bases from J, with 8 bases between. There are 11 residues in the CDR3. The germline V gene encodes CDR1 MNHEY and CDR2 SVGAGI. The CDR3 loop is CASSPPPGYTF. CDR3 nucleotide sequence: TGTGCCAGCAGTCCCCCACCTGGCTACACCTTC.